The clone carrying this T cell receptor (beta chain) has at least ten counts. The antigen is not known. Amplified regions were TCR beta CDR3 sequences from RNA transcripts. Researchers ran a first-round RT-PCR on the TCR CDR3 using the HTBI primer set. TCRdb called the multiplex PCR reads again in MiXCR, with one record for every CDR3 protein. This sample has 350,000 to 400,000 distinct CDR3 sequences, with about 15% found just once. This sample is drawn from a study of T cells in Graves' hyperthyroidism and ophthalmopathy. Study-wide points: Blood also contained most expanded thyroid clonotypes above 0.001.

Calling Graves' hyperthyroidism stable meant ophthalmopathy did not progress within 18 months. Clinicians diagnosed patients from clinical symptoms, serum thyroxine and TRAb, thyroid ultrasound and orbital computed tomography. This TCR was recovered from a woman aged 30 to 39 with Graves' hyperthyroidism. Source material: blood.

CDR3 residues: CASSLDKMGQAVPNYGYTF. CDR3 DNA sequence: TGTGCCAGCAGCTTAGATAAGATGGGACAGGCAGTTCCTAACTATGGCTACACCTTC. The rearrangement uses TRBV11-2 and TRBJ1-2; 8 bases are shared with TRBD1. V gave up 0 bases and J gave up 0 bases; unmatched junction bases: 12. Germline loops: CDR1 SGHAT, CDR2 FQNNGV. CDR3 length: 19 residues.